These T cell receptor beta chains were read from a single sample in a study of blood T cell repertoires in COVID-19. Method: immunoSEQ multiplex PCR; TCRdb's copy keeps in-frame clones and lacks some. The table lists hundreds of thousands of clones, over 75% of them singletons. The material sequenced was peripheral blood. The origin of the receptors is a human donor in a cohort sampled during active COVID-19. The CDR3 runs from the conserved cysteine through the conserved F or W. D genes are given only for firm matches. Rows give clone size only sometimes, using once, few, many, or a class for an expanded clone.

CDR3nt: TGTGCCAGCAACACCCGGACGGACAGAAAAGAGACCCAGTACTTC
CDR3aa: CASNTRTDRKETQYF
j_gene: TRBJ2-5
d_gene: .
v_gene: TRBV28
abundance: .

CDR3nt: TGTGCCAGCAGCCGGGAGGGACAGGGGTACAATGAGCAGTTCTTC
CDR3aa: CASSREGQGYNEQFF
j_gene: TRBJ2-1
d_gene: TRBD1
v_gene: TRBV5-4
abundance: .

CDR3nt: TGTGCCAGCAGTTTGATGACAACTTACGAGCAGTACTTC
CDR3aa: CASSLMTTYEQYF
j_gene: TRBJ2-7
d_gene: .
v_gene: TRBV12-3/TRBV12-4
abundance: once

CDR3nt: TGTGCCATCAGTGAGTCGAGCGGGAGAGGCGGTGAGCAGTTCTTC
CDR3aa: CAISESSGRGGEQFF
j_gene: TRBJ2-1
d_gene: TRBD2
v_gene: TRBV10-3
abundance: .

CDR3nt: TGTGCCAGCAGTAAACCGGGACAGCTTAACTATGGCTACACCTTC
CDR3aa: CASSKPGQLNYGYTF
j_gene: TRBJ1-2
d_gene: TRBD1
v_gene: TRBV6-5
abundance: .

CDR3nt: TGTGCCAGCAGGGGGACAGGGAACATGAACACTGAAGCTTTCTTT
CDR3aa: CASRGTGNMNTEAFF
j_gene: TRBJ1-1
d_gene: TRBD1
v_gene: TRBV27
abundance: .

CDR3nt: TGCAGTGCTACTGACAGTTCCTACGAGCAGTACTTC
CDR3aa: CSATDSSYEQYF
j_gene: TRBJ2-7
d_gene: .
v_gene: TRBV20-1
abundance: once

CDR3nt: TGTGCCAGCAGCGCTGGGACTAGCGGGAGGGAAACGCAGTATTTT
CDR3aa: CASSAGTSGRETQYF
j_gene: TRBJ2-3
d_gene: TRBD2
v_gene: TRBV11-3
abundance: .

CDR3nt: TGCGCCAGCAGTCGCAGGGTAGTCTCCTATGGCTACACCTTC
CDR3aa: CASSRRVVSYGYTF
j_gene: TRBJ1-2
d_gene: .
v_gene: TRBV23-1
abundance: once

CDR3nt: TGTGCCAGTAGTCAGTCTAGCGGGAGGGCAACAGATACGCAGTATTTT
CDR3aa: CASSQSSGRATDTQYF
j_gene: TRBJ2-3
d_gene: TRBD2
v_gene: TRBV19
abundance: .

CDR3nt: TGTGCCACCAGTGATTCCCTCAATCCCGGGACCTACAATGAGCAGTTCTTC
CDR3aa: CATSDSLNPGTYNEQFF
j_gene: TRBJ2-1
d_gene: .
v_gene: TRBV24-1
abundance: .

CDR3nt: TGTGCCAGCTCGCGCGATCCAGGGCTGAACCACGAGCAGTACTTC
CDR3aa: CASSRDPGLNHEQYF
j_gene: TRBJ2-7
d_gene: .
v_gene: TRBV18
abundance: once

CDR3nt: TGTGCCAGCAGTGCCTTCGGGGGGCTGGGGGGCTACACCTTC
CDR3aa: CASSAFGGLGGYTF
j_gene: TRBJ1-2
d_gene: .
v_gene: TRBV2
abundance: .

CDR3nt: TGTGCCAGCAGCGCGAGCGGGAGCTCCTACAATGAGCAGTTCTTC
CDR3aa: CASSASGSSYNEQFF
j_gene: TRBJ2-1
d_gene: TRBD2
v_gene: TRBV6-5
abundance: .

CDR3nt: TGTGCCAGCAGTCCGGAGGGCTCCTACAATGAGCAGTTCTTC
CDR3aa: CASSPEGSYNEQFF
j_gene: TRBJ2-1
d_gene: .
v_gene: TRBV6-2/TRBV6-3
abundance: .

CDR3nt: TGTGCCAGCAGCCCCCCGACCTTGGAGGGAGGTGGCTACACCTTC
CDR3aa: CASSPPTLEGGGYTF
j_gene: TRBJ1-2
d_gene: .
v_gene: TRBV3-1/TRBV3-2
abundance: few

CDR3nt: TGTGCCAGCAGCCAAACAAGTCAGGGGACCCAGTACTTC
CDR3aa: CASSQTSQGTQYF
j_gene: TRBJ2-5
d_gene: .
v_gene: TRBV3-1/TRBV3-2
abundance: .

CDR3nt: TGTGCCAGCAGCTCAAGGTCAGCGGGAGGTGGAGAGACCCAGTACTTC
CDR3aa: CASSSRSAGGGETQYF
j_gene: TRBJ2-5
d_gene: TRBD2
v_gene: TRBV7-2
abundance: .

CDR3nt: TGCAGCGTTGAACCCCGGGACAGGCTGTATGAGCAGTTCTTC
CDR3aa: CSVEPRDRLYEQFF
j_gene: TRBJ2-1
d_gene: TRBD1
v_gene: TRBV29-1
abundance: .

CDR3nt: TGTGCCAGCAGCCCCGACAGGGCTCGGGCCAACGTCCTGACTTTC
CDR3aa: CASSPDRARANVLTF
j_gene: TRBJ2-6
d_gene: TRBD1
v_gene: TRBV5-4
abundance: .

CDR3nt: TGCGCCAGCAGCCAACTAGCGGAGGAGGATACGCAGTATTTT
CDR3aa: CASSQLAEEDTQYF
j_gene: TRBJ2-3
d_gene: TRBD2
v_gene: TRBV4-3
abundance: .

CDR3nt: TGTGCCAGCAGGGAATCGGACAGGGTAGGGACAGATACGCAGTATTTT
CDR3aa: CASRESDRVGTDTQYF
j_gene: TRBJ2-3
d_gene: TRBD1
v_gene: TRBV6-6
abundance: .

CDR3nt: TGCAGCGTTGGACTAGCGGGGGAGAAGTACTTC
CDR3aa: CSVGLAGEKYF
j_gene: TRBJ2-7
d_gene: TRBD2
v_gene: TRBV29-1
abundance: .

CDR3nt: TGTGCCAGCAGTTCCCGGACAATCCAAGAGACCCAGTACTTC
CDR3aa: CASSSRTIQETQYF
j_gene: TRBJ2-5
d_gene: .
v_gene: TRBV27
abundance: .

CDR3nt: TGTGCCAGCACCCTGACAGACCTGAACACTGAAGCTTTCTTT
CDR3aa: CASTLTDLNTEAFF
j_gene: TRBJ1-1
d_gene: .
v_gene: TRBV6-5
abundance: .

CDR3nt: TGTGCCAGCAGCTTGGTAGGTAGCGGGGAGTGGAATGAGCAGTTCTTC
CDR3aa: CASSLVGSGEWNEQFF
j_gene: TRBJ2-1
d_gene: TRBD2
v_gene: TRBV5-4
abundance: .

CDR3nt: TGTGCCAGTAGTATCCTCTTGGGAGGGGTTCGGAAGGATGAAGCTTTCTTT
CDR3aa: CASSILLGGVRKDEAFF
j_gene: TRBJ1-1
d_gene: .
v_gene: TRBV19
abundance: .

CDR3nt: TGCGCCAGCAGTGGGCTAGCGCGCACCGGGGAGCTGTTTTTT
CDR3aa: CASSGLARTGELFF
j_gene: TRBJ2-2
d_gene: .
v_gene: TRBV5-1
abundance: .

CDR3nt: TGTGCCAGCAGCTTAATAGGAGGGGTGAACACTGAAGCTTTCTTT
CDR3aa: CASSLIGGVNTEAFF
j_gene: TRBJ1-1
d_gene: .
v_gene: TRBV7-9
abundance: .

CDR3nt: TGCAGTGCTAGTCTTAGGACTAGCGGGAACAATGAGCAGTTCTTC
CDR3aa: CSASLRTSGNNEQFF
j_gene: TRBJ2-1
d_gene: TRBD2
v_gene: TRBV20-1
abundance: once

CDR3nt: TGTGCCAGCAGTTTCCCAGGGGCGAGTGGGGGCTACACCTTC
CDR3aa: CASSFPGASGGYTF
j_gene: TRBJ1-2
d_gene: .
v_gene: TRBV28
abundance: few

CDR3nt: TGTGCCAGCAGCGGACTAGCGGGAGCAACAGATACGCAGTATTTT
CDR3aa: CASSGLAGATDTQYF
j_gene: TRBJ2-3
d_gene: TRBD2
v_gene: TRBV6-5
abundance: .

CDR3nt: TGTGCCAGCAGCTTAAATATCTACGAGCAGTACTTC
CDR3aa: CASSLNIYEQYF
j_gene: TRBJ2-7
d_gene: .
v_gene: TRBV7-9
abundance: few

CDR3nt: TGTGCCACGTCCCCAGATACTAGCGCGTACGAGACCCAGTACTTC
CDR3aa: CATSPDTSAYETQYF
j_gene: TRBJ2-5
d_gene: TRBD2
v_gene: TRBV6-5
abundance: .

CDR3nt: TGTGCCAGCAGCCGGGGACCTACAGGGGAAGAGACCCAGTACTTC
CDR3aa: CASSRGPTGEETQYF
j_gene: TRBJ2-5
d_gene: TRBD1
v_gene: TRBV7-2
abundance: once

CDR3nt: TGTGCCACCAGCGACGGGGGGCAGGGGGATACGCAGTATTTT
CDR3aa: CATSDGGQGDTQYF
j_gene: TRBJ2-3
d_gene: .
v_gene: TRBV24-1
abundance: once

CDR3nt: TGTGCCAGCAGCCATACTAGCGGGAACAATGAGCAGTTCTTC
CDR3aa: CASSHTSGNNEQFF
j_gene: TRBJ2-1
d_gene: TRBD2
v_gene: TRBV3-1/TRBV3-2
abundance: .

CDR3nt: TGTGCCAGCAGTGAAACGACAGGGGGGTTGCGAGAGACCCAGTACTTC
CDR3aa: CASSETTGGLRETQYF
j_gene: TRBJ2-5
d_gene: TRBD1
v_gene: TRBV25-1
abundance: many

CDR3nt: TGTGCCAGCAGCCGGACCGCCATGTTTAGCGGGATAACCAACGAGCAGTACTTC
CDR3aa: CASSRTAMFSGITNEQYF
j_gene: TRBJ2-7
d_gene: TRBD2
v_gene: TRBV4-2
abundance: once

CDR3nt: TGTGCCACCAGCAGGGGGGACAGGGGTAATGAAAAACTGTTTTTT
CDR3aa: CATSRGDRGNEKLFF
j_gene: TRBJ1-4
d_gene: TRBD1
v_gene: TRBV15
abundance: .

CDR3nt: TGTGCCAGCAGCTTACTTGGTCGGGCGCAACAAGGGGGCTCCTACAATGAGCAGTTCTTC
CDR3aa: CASSLLGRAQQGGSYNEQFF
j_gene: TRBJ2-1
d_gene: .
v_gene: TRBV7-8
abundance: .

CDR3nt: TGTGCCAGCAGCTCGACAGGGGTGGATGGGCAGCCCCAGCATTTT
CDR3aa: CASSSTGVDGQPQHF
j_gene: TRBJ1-5
d_gene: TRBD1
v_gene: TRBV7-8
abundance: few

CDR3nt: TGTGCCAGCAGCTCTTTAGCGGGGGTCCGCACCTACGAGCAGTACTTC
CDR3aa: CASSSLAGVRTYEQYF
j_gene: TRBJ2-7
d_gene: TRBD2
v_gene: TRBV28
abundance: .

CDR3nt: TGTGCCAGCAGCCTCTTAGCGGGAGTGTCTGGGGCCAACGTCCTGACTTTC
CDR3aa: CASSLLAGVSGANVLTF
j_gene: TRBJ2-6
d_gene: TRBD2
v_gene: TRBV5-4
abundance: .

CDR3nt: TGTGCCAGCAGCCTACAAGCGGGAGTCGGTAGGAATGAGCAGTTCTTC
CDR3aa: CASSLQAGVGRNEQFF
j_gene: TRBJ2-1
d_gene: TRBD2
v_gene: TRBV3-1/TRBV3-2
abundance: .

CDR3nt: TGTGCCAGCAGGGAACAGGGGGCGTACCATCAGCCCCAGCATTTT
CDR3aa: CASREQGAYHQPQHF
j_gene: TRBJ1-5
d_gene: TRBD1
v_gene: TRBV2
abundance: few

CDR3nt: TGCAGCGTTGTGGGGGACAGGGGCGCTTTCTTT
CDR3aa: CSVVGDRGAFF
j_gene: TRBJ1-1
d_gene: TRBD1
v_gene: TRBV29-1
abundance: .

CDR3nt: TGTGCCTGGAGCCCGGGACAGGTCAATCAGCCCCAGCATTTT
CDR3aa: CAWSPGQVNQPQHF
j_gene: TRBJ1-5
d_gene: TRBD1
v_gene: TRBV30
abundance: .

CDR3nt: TGTGCCAGCTCACGGGACAGGGCTCCCGGGGAGCTGTTTTTT
CDR3aa: CASSRDRAPGELFF
j_gene: TRBJ2-2
d_gene: TRBD1
v_gene: TRBV18
abundance: .